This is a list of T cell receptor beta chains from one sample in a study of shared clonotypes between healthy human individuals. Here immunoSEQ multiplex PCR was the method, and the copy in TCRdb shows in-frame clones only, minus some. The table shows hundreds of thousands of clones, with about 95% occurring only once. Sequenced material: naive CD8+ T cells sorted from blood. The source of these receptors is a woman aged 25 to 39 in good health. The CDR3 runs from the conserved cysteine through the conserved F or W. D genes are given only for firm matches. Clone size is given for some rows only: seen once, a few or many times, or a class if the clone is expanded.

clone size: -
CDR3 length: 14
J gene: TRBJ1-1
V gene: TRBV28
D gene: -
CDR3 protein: CASSLPLKDTEAFF
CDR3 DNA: TGTGCCAGCAGTTTACCGCTCAAAGACACTGAAGCTTTCTTT

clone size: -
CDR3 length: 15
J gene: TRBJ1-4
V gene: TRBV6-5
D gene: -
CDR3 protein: CASSSLGNPEEKLFF
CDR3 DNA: TGTGCCAGCAGCTCCCTCGGGAACCCAGAAGAAAAACTGTTTTTT

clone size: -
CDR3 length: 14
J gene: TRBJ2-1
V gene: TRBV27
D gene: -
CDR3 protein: CASSLYPGRNEQFF
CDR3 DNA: TGTGCCAGCAGTTTATACCCAGGAAGGAATGAGCAGTTCTTC

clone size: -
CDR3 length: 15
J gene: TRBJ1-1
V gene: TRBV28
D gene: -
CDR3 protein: CASSLGGTENTEAFF
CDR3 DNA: TGTGCCAGCAGCCTGGGGGGGACGGAAAACACTGAAGCTTTCTTT

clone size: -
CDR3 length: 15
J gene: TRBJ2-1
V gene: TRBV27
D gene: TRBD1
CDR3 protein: CASSPGTGSYNEQFF
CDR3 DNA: TGTGCCAGCAGTCCCGGGACAGGGAGTTACAATGAGCAGTTCTTC

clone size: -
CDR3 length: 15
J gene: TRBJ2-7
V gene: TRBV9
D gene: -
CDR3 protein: CASSTGAEKTYEQYF
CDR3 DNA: TGTGCCAGCAGCACTGGTGCGGAGAAGACCTACGAGCAGTACTTC

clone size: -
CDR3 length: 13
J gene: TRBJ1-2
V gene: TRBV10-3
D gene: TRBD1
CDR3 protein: CAISDRVGYGYTF
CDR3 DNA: TGTGCCATCAGCGACAGGGTTGGCTATGGCTACACCTTC

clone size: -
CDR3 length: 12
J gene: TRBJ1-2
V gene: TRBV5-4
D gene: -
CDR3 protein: CASSRPNYGYTF
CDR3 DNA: TGTGCCAGCAGCCGACCTAACTATGGCTACACCTTC

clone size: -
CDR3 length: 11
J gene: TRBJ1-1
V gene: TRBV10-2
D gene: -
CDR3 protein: CATQGITEAFF
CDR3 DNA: TGCGCCACTCAGGGTATCACTGAAGCTTTCTTT

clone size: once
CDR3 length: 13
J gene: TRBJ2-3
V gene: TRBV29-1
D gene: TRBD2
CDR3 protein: CSVPSGTPDTQYF
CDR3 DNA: TGCAGCGTCCCAAGCGGGACCCCAGATACGCAGTATTTT

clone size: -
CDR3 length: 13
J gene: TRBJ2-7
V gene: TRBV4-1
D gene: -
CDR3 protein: CASSQVSRYEQYF
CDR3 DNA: TGCGCCAGCAGCCAAGTTTCCAGGTACGAGCAGTACTTC

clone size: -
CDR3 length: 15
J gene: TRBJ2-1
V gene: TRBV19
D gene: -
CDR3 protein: CASRRPGTQVNEQFF
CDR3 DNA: TGTGCCAGTAGGCGTCCCGGGACACAGGTGAATGAGCAGTTCTTC

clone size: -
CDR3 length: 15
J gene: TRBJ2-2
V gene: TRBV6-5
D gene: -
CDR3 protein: CASSYSRGNTGELFF
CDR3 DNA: TGTGCCAGCAGTTACTCACGGGGGAACACCGGGGAGCTGTTTTTT

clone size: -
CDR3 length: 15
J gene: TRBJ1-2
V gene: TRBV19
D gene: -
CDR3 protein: CASSIDLWGRDGYTF
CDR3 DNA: TGTGCCAGTAGTATAGATCTGTGGGGAAGGGATGGCTACACCTTC

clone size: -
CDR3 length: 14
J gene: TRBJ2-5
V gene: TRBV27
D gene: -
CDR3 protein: CASSFTGSPETQYF
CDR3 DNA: TGTGCCAGCAGTTTTACAGGGTCCCCGGAGACCCAGTACTTC

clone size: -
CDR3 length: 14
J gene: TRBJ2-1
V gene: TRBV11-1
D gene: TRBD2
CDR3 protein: CATCNSGKYNEQFF
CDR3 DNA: TGTGCCACATGCAATAGCGGGAAATACAATGAGCAGTTCTTC

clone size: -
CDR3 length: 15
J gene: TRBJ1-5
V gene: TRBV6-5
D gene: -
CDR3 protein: CASSPIDGREEPQHF
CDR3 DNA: TGTGCCAGCAGTCCTATTGATGGCCGAGAGGAGCCCCAGCATTTT

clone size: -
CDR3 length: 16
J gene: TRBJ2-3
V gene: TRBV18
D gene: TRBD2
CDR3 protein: CASSPPLAGATDTQYF
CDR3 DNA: TGTGCCAGCTCACCACCGCTAGCGGGAGCTACAGATACGCAGTATTTT

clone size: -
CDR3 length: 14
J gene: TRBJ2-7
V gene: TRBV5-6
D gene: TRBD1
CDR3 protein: CASSSPDRTHEQYF
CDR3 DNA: TGTGCCAGCAGCTCCCCGGACAGGACTCACGAGCAGTACTTC

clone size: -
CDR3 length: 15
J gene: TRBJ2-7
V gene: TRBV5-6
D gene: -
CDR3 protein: CASSLLASGPYEQYF
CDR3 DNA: TGTGCCAGCAGCTTACTAGCCTCCGGCCCCTACGAGCAGTACTTC

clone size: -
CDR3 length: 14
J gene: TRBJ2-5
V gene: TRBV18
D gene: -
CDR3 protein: CASSPTTHEETQYF
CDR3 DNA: TGTGCCAGCTCACCCACGACCCACGAGGAGACCCAGTACTTC

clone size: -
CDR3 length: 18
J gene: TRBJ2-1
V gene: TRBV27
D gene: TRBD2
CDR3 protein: CASSLVSASGGSYNEQFF
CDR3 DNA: TGTGCCAGCAGTTTAGTATCGGCTAGCGGGGGATCCTACAATGAGCAGTTCTTC

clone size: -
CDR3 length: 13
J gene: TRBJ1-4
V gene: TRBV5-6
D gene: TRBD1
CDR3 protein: CASSATGGEKLFF
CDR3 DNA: TGTGCCAGCAGCGCGACAGGGGGAGAAAAACTGTTTTTT

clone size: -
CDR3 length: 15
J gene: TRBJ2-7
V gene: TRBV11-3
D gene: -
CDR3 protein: CASSPQKKSSYEQYF
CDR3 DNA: TGTGCCAGCAGCCCGCAGAAGAAGAGCTCCTACGAGCAGTACTTC